The next 21 T cell receptor beta chains were all read from a single sample in a study of T cell responses to AZD1222 COVID-19 vaccine. TCRdb's table, derived via immunoSEQ multiplex PCR, lists solely in-frame clones and lacks some. The sample has roughly 110,000 clones, 75% to 95% seen once. The material sequenced was peripheral blood, taken 28 days after the second AZD1222 dose. All receptors derive from an adult who received the AZD1222 COVID-19 vaccine.

The CDR3 DNA follows: TGTGCCAGCAGCTTTTACAGGGGGCTAAACACTGAAGCTTTCTTT. It yields the protein CASSFYRGLNTEAFF. The chain uses TRBV7-8 and TRBJ1-1; TRBD1 matches at 9 bases. CDR3 size: 15 residues. CDR1 and CDR2 from the germline V gene are SGHVS and FQNEAQ. J was trimmed by 2 bases and V by 3 bases; bases with no gene match: 4.

This clone was seen a single time. The V gene is TRBV21-1, the J gene TRBJ2-7; the D call in the table, TRBD1, was not verified against the DNA. TRBV21-1 is a pseudogene. This CDR3 comprises 13 residues. This CDR3 is CAIKREGGGEQYF. CDR3 bases: TGTGCCATCAAGCGCGAAGGGGGCGGCGAGCAGTACTTC.

The CDR3, as DNA: TGTGCCAGCAGGTGGACGGGGCAGCCCCAGCATTTT. It encodes CASRWTGQPQHF. The rearrangement links TRBV28 to TRBJ1-5; D ambiguous. Germline V lookup: CDR1 MDHEN, CDR2 SYDVKM. CDR3 length: 12 residues. V gave up 6 bases and J gave up 7 bases, with 10 bases separating them.

This rearrangement joins TRBV27 to TRBJ2-2, with 9 bases aligning to TRBD2. CDR3 length: 16 amino acids. Trimming took 5 bases from V and 5 from J; bases not matched to a gene: 9. CDR1 and CDR2 from the germline V gene are MNHEY and SMNVEV (reference sequence). CDR3 DNA: TGTGCCAGCAGTATCAGAGCGGGAGGACAAACCGGGGAGCTGTTTTTT. Protein sequence: CASSIRAGGQTGELFF.

To note about this clone: Its ends do not fully match the called genes, so a read error is possible. This chain joins TRBV7-9 and TRBJ1-4; D gene unclear. CDR1 and CDR2 (germline): SEHNR, FQNEAQ (reference sequence). This CDR3 comprises 14 residues. CDR3 in DNA: TGTACCAGCAGCTTATTCAGTGAAGGGGAAAAACTGTTTTTT. Translating gives CTSSLFSEGEKLFF.

The chain employs TRBV5-1 and TRBJ2-5, with 14 nucleotides matching TRBD2. V dropped 5 bases and J dropped 4; count of bases not matched to a gene: 4. The CDR3 runs 15 residues. CDR1 is SGHRS and CDR2 is YFSETQ in the germline V gene. The CDR3 DNA reads TGCGCCAGCAGTCGACTAGCGGGGGGGCTAGAGACCCAGTACTTC. Residues: CASSRLAGGLETQYF.

The chain uses TRBV5-5 and TRBJ1-1, with D uncertain. The CDR3 sequence is 13 residues long. V lost 4 bases and J lost 5, with 12 bases in between. Germline CDR1 and CDR2: SGHKS and YYEKEE (reference sequence). The chain's CDR3 is CASSIQWDTEAFF. CDR3 sequence (DNA): TGTGCCAGCAGCATTCAGTGGGATACTGAAGCTTTCTTT. The variable domain in full, with the rest retrieved from reference TRBV5-5 and TRBJ1-1, is DAGVTQSPTHLIKTRGQQVTLRCSPISGHKSVSWYQQVLGQGPQFIFQYYEKEERGRGNFPDRFSARQFPNYSSELNVNALLLGDSALYLCASSIQWDTEAFFGQGTRLTVV.

The genes are TRBV6-5 and TRBJ2-7; D is uncertain. Germline CDR1 reads MNHEY; CDR2 reads SVGAGI. V was cut by 0 bases and J by 6 bases, with 9 bases left in between. The CDR3 is 13 amino acids. The CDR3 sequence is CASSYSRPPEQYF. Here the CDR3 DNA reads TGTGCCAGCAGTTACTCAAGACCCCCCGAGCAGTACTTC.

V usage is TRBV10-2 and J usage is TRBJ1-1; 8 positions agree with TRBD1. The CDR3 totals 14 residues. Germline loops: CDR1 WSHSY, CDR2 SAAADI. The trim removed 3 bases at V and 4 bases at J, leaving 4 bases unmatched. CDR3 nucleotide sequence: TGCGCCAGCAGTGAAGCGGACAGGGCCACTGAAGCTTTCTTT. This codes for CASSEADRATEAFF.

Turning to this clone: One junction end does not reproduce the germline sequence, and a read error may be involved. The identical CDR3 is also encoded by other nucleotide sequences in the sample. V and J are TRBV28 and TRBJ1-1; D is unclear. This CDR3 is built from 13 residues. CDR1 MDHEN and CDR2 SYDVKM come from the germline V gene. CDR3 residues: CASSSRMNTEAFF. CDR3 DNA sequence: TGTGCCAGCAGTTCGCGGATGAACACTGAGGCTTTCTTT.

This clone appeared once. The chain carries TRBV9 and TRBJ2-7, with D possibly being TRBD2 (5 bases). Germline loops: CDR1 SGDLS, CDR2 YYNGEE. The CDR3 totals 15 residues. Trimming shortened V by 3 bases and J by 0 bases, and 13 bases separated the two germline ends. The CDR3, as DNA: TGTGCCAGCAGCGCCTTCGCCGAGGGCTCCTACGAGCAGTACTTC. Encoded protein: CASSAFAEGSYEQYF.

The chain employs TRBV6-2 or TRBV6-3 and TRBJ1-1, with a weak D call TRBD1 (5 bases). V lost 6 bases and J 5 bases, leaving 25 bases between the germline ends. Germline V gene data show CDR1 as MNHEY and CDR2 as SVGEGT. This CDR3 has 17 residues. CDR3 in DNA: TGTGCCAGCAGCCCTGCTAGGCAAAGAGGGGAGAAAACTGAAGCTTTCTTT. Its translation: CASSPARQRGEKTEAFF.

For the CDR3, the DNA is TGTGCCAGCATGCCGGGACAGGGACTGGGTGAGCAGTTCTTC. Its translation: CASMPGQGLGEQFF. The chain uses TRBV7-9 and TRBJ2-1, with 9 bases aligning to TRBD1. The CDR3 is 14 amino acids. Germline CDR1 is SEHNR and CDR2 is FQNEAQ (reference sequence). V trimming: 7 bases; J trimming: 9 bases; junction bases outside the gene matches: 10.

This sequence joins TRBV6-2 or TRBV6-3 and TRBJ1-2; D not certain. In germline, CDR1 is MNHEY, CDR2 SVGEGT. V lost 0 bases to trimming and J lost 4 bases, with 6 bases between them. This CDR3 spans 13 amino acids. The CDR3 bases are TGTGCCAGCAGTTACTCGGGAGGCTATGGCTACACCTTC. It encodes CASSYSGGYGYTF.

The genes are TRBV5-1 and TRBJ2-3; 7 bases align to TRBD2. After removal of 6 bases from V and 4 bases from J, the junction contained 8 bases not matched to a gene. Germline CDR1 and CDR2: SGHRS and YFSETQ. This CDR3 is 14 amino acids long. The CDR3 nucleotides read TGCGCCAGCACAACTCATGGGGGGGCAGATACGCAGTATTTT. This codes for CASTTHGGADTQYF.

The chain is built from TRBV7-9 and TRBJ1-4; D uncertain. The V end was cut by 3 bases, the J end by 8 bases, with 10 bases between. The germline CDR1 and CDR2 sequences are SEHNR and FQNEAQ (reference sequence). The CDR3 is made up of 13 amino acids. CDR3 DNA sequence: TGTGCCAGCAGCTTGGGCCGTCGGGAAAAACTGTTTTTT. This codes for CASSLGRREKLFF.

V is TRBV3-1 (or the pseudogene TRBV3-2) and J is TRBJ2-2, with a possible D match to TRBD2 (7 bases). CDR1 and CDR2 from the germline V gene are LGHDT and YNNKEL (reference sequence). Trimming took off 1 base at V and 1 base at J, with 16 bases between the two ends. The CDR3 is 18 amino acids. CDR3 residues: CASSQVGGRLENTGELFF. In DNA form, the CDR3 reads TGTGCCAGCAGCCAAGTCGGGGGGCGTTTAGAGAACACCGGGGAGCTGTTTTTT.

The rearrangement joins TRBV30 to TRBJ2-3, with TRBD2 matching 11 bases. Germline V gene sequence: CDR1 GTSNPN, CDR2 SVGIG (reference sequence). V was pared by 0 bases and J by 5 bases, with 4 bases of the junction left unmatched. This CDR3 spans 15 amino acids. Here the CDR3 DNA reads TGTGCCTGGAGTGTGACTAGCGGGGTGCTAGATACGCAGTATTTT. Translation: CAWSVTSGVLDTQYF.

The rearrangement links TRBV5-4 to TRBJ2-1, with 12 bases that match TRBD2. V lost 4 bases to trimming and J lost 2 bases; unmatched junction nucleotides: 7. CDR1 is SGHNT and CDR2 is YYREEE in the germline V gene (reference sequence). This CDR3 contains 17 residues. CDR3 sequence: CASSPAGTSGPYNEQFF. The CDR3 DNA reads as TGTGCCAGCAGCCCAGCCGGGACTAGCGGGCCCTACAATGAGCAGTTCTTC.

The chain couples TRBV3-1 (or the pseudogene TRBV3-2) to TRBJ1-3; the D gene is possibly TRBD1 (6 bases). Germline CDR1 is LGHDT and CDR2 is YNNKEL (reference sequence). The CDR3 spans 14 residues. V was trimmed by 7 bases and J by 0 bases, leaving 10 bases between them. This CDR3 reads CASTGTSSGNTIYF. The DNA of the CDR3 is TGTGCCAGCACCGGGACAAGCTCTGGAAACACCATATATTTT.

This clone has a single count. The chain is built from TRBV6-5 and TRBJ1-2, with D unclear. Trimming removed 5 bases from V and 4 bases from J, with 11 bases in between. The CDR3 contains 13 residues. CDR1 MNHEY and CDR2 SVGAGI come from the germline V gene. CDR3 sequence reads: CASSLRSFYGYTF. CDR3 bases: TGTGCCAGCAGTCTGAGGTCCTTCTATGGCTACACCTTC.